The clone carrying this T cell receptor beta chain has a handful of counts. Between the trimmed V and J ends, which lost 5 bases and 8 bases, there was a span of 12 bases. The CDR3 spans 12 residues. Germline CDR1 DFQATT, CDR2 SNEGSKA (reference sequence). Each of the donors had roughly 9.7 milliliters of peripheral blood drawn into EDTA-treated Vacutainer tubes. Alongside a J-beta primer mix, a sample-barcoded 5' primer served in a second PCR lasting roughly 7 to 11 cycles. One entry per CDR3 protein results from TCRdb running MiXCR on the 5' RACE reads. The table includes over a million distinct CDR3 sequences, roughly 64% detected once. This sample is drawn from a study of blood T cells in healthy people across ages.

The V call is TRBV20-1, the J call TRBJ1-4; maybe TRBD1 (6 bases). The sequence was collected from a man younger than 30 in good health. Sequencing input: blood. As DNA, the CDR3 is TGCAGTGCTCCAGGGGTCGGAGAAAAACTGTTTTTT. Protein: CSAPGVGEKLFF.